Below are 15 T cell receptor beta chains sequenced from a single sample in a study of shared clonotypes between healthy human individuals. Clones were read by immunoSEQ multiplex PCR, and TCRdb kept only the in-frame ones, dropping some. The repertoire consists of some 1 million clones, with about 70% occurring once and the leading ten covering nearly 1.5%. The sequenced sample was memory CD4+ T cells sorted from blood. Sample subset: CD45RA-negative fraction. These receptors were obtained from a man aged 18 to 29 in good health.

V usage is TRBV10-3 and J usage is TRBJ1-5; D is unresolved. CDR1 and CDR2 (germline): ENHRY, SYGVKD. The V end lost 0 bases, the J end lost 6 bases, and 9 bases lay between the germline ends. CDR3 size: 14 residues. The CDR3 DNA reads TGTGCCATCAGTGAGTCTTCTGAGGGTCAGCCCCAGCATTTT. Residues: CAISESSEGQPQHF.

The genes are TRBV11-3 and TRBJ2-2; 9 positions match TRBD2. V dropped 5 bases and J dropped 2; count of bases not matched to a gene: 9. The CDR3 has 17 residues. Germline V CDR1 and CDR2: SGHNT, YENEEA. The CDR3 loop reads CASSLSAGGTNTGELFF. The CDR3 nucleotides read TGTGCCAGCAGCCTATCGGCGGGGGGGACTAACACCGGGGAGCTGTTTTTT. Based on the CDR3 plus reference TRBV11-3 and TRBJ2-2, the full variable domain is EAGVVQSPRYKIIEKKQPVAFWCNPISGHNTLYWYLQNLGQGPELLIRYENEEAVDDSQLPKDRFSAERLKGVDSTLKIQPAELGDSAVYLCASSLSAGGTNTGELFFGEGSRLTVL.

CDR3 protein: CASSRSTGDTNEKLFF. In DNA form, the CDR3 reads TGTGCCAGCAGCCGGAGTACAGGGGACACTAATGAAAAACTGTTTTTT. The chain links TRBV4-2 to TRBJ1-4; 7 bases are shared with TRBD1. This CDR3 has 16 residues. Trimming removed 4 bases from V and 2 bases from J; junction bases left unmatched: 7. Germline CDR1 and CDR2: LGHNA and YNFKEQ.

Note on this clone: Within the sample, other DNA sequences also encode this same CDR3. The chain is built from TRBV18 and TRBJ1-6; D may be TRBD1 (6 bases). The CDR3 has 14 residues. Germline V lookup: CDR1 KGHSH, CDR2 LQKENI. V lost 3 bases to trimming and J lost 7 bases, with 10 bases between them. CDR3 in DNA: TGTGCCAGCTCACCGGGACAATCGAATTCACCCCTCCACTTT. It encodes CASSPGQSNSPLHF.

The chain links TRBV7-2 to TRBJ2-1, with TRBD2 matching over 11 bases. V trimming: 6 bases; J trimming: 9 bases; junction bases outside the gene matches: 4. The CDR3 totals 13 residues. Germline V lookup: CDR1 SGHTA, CDR2 FQGNSA. Here the CDR3 reads CASRLAGDGEQFF. The CDR3 DNA reads as TGTGCCAGCAGACTAGCGGGAGATGGTGAGCAGTTCTTC.

This chain's CDR3 is CASSSLMDEQFF. The CDR3 DNA reads as TGTGCCAGCAGCTCCCTGATGGATGAGCAGTTCTTC. The V gene is TRBV21-1, the J gene TRBJ2-1. TRBV21-1 is deemed a pseudogene. This CDR3 region has 12 residues.

The chain recombines TRBV19 with TRBJ2-7, with D tentatively TRBD1 or TRBD2 (5 bases each). The germline gives CDR1 LNHDA, CDR2 SQIVND (reference sequence). This CDR3 has 14 residues. V was trimmed by 4 bases and J by 2 bases, leaving 12 bases between them. CDR3 protein: CASSNRDRPYEQYF. CDR3 coding DNA: TGTGCCAGTAGTAACCGGGACCGTCCCTACGAGCAGTACTTC.

The chain employs TRBV6-5 and TRBJ1-2, with 11 bases matching TRBD1. Germline trimming cut 4 bases from V and 7 bases from J; bases unmatched to any gene: 8. The CDR3 sequence is 15 residues long. Germline V gene sequence: CDR1 MNHEY, CDR2 SVGAGI. The CDR3 nucleotides are TGTGCCAGCAGTTTAGACAGGGACAGGGGGTCTGGCTACACCTTC. Encoded protein: CASSLDRDRGSGYTF.

The J gene is TRBJ2-5, the V gene TRBV5-4, with TRBD1 identical over 11 bases. Germline values: CDR1 SGHNT, CDR2 YYREEE (reference sequence). This CDR3 comprises 15 residues. J was trimmed by 7 bases and V by 3 bases; bases with no gene match: 8. In DNA form, the CDR3 reads TGTGCCAGCAGCTCCTGGACAGGGGGCTTAGGGACCCAGTACTTC. This translates into CASSSWTGGLGTQYF.

The V call is TRBV5-4, the J call TRBJ1-1; perhaps TRBD1 as D (5 bases). CDR3 length: 15 amino acids. Germline values: CDR1 SGHNT, CDR2 YYREEE (reference sequence). V lost 4 bases and J 4 bases, leaving 17 bases between the germline ends. CDR3 coding DNA: TGTGCCAGCAGCCCCCGGGGGGGGGAAGGCACTGAAGCTTTCTTT. Translating gives CASSPRGGEGTEAFF. Complete variable domain (other parts from reference TRBV5-4 and TRBJ1-1): ETGVTQSPTHLIKTRGQQVTLRCSSQSGHNTVSWYQQALGQGPQFIFQYYREEENGRGNFPPRFSGLQFPNYSSELNVNALELDDSALYLCASSPRGGEGTEAFFGQGTRLTVV.

V is TRBV19 and J is TRBJ2-3, with 7 bases identical to TRBD1. With V trimmed by 7 bases and J by 5 bases, 6 bases remained unmatched. The CDR3 length is 13 residues. In germline, CDR1 is LNHDA, CDR2 SQIVND (reference sequence). The CDR3 loop is CASNRQGVDTQYF. The CDR3 DNA reads TGTGCCAGTAATAGGCAGGGGGTAGATACGCAGTATTTT.

This clone appeared a single time. The rearrangement links TRBV19 to TRBJ2-5, with 9 bases aligning to TRBD1. Germline V CDR1 and CDR2: LNHDA, SQIVND (reference sequence). This CDR3 spans 15 amino acids. V was clipped by 5 bases and J by 3 bases; unmatched bases: 7. The CDR3 is CASSGGQGRKETQYF. The CDR3 nucleotides read TGTGCCAGTAGTGGGGGACAGGGAAGGAAAGAGACCCAGTACTTC.

The chain recombines TRBV5-1 with TRBJ2-5, with TRBD1 as a possible D gene (5 bases). The end of the DNA is better explained by TRBJ2-7, so the J call may be wrong. This CDR3 has 14 amino acids. Germline loops: CDR1 SGHRS, CDR2 YFSETQ. The CDR3 reads CASSLGYQGYEQYF. CDR3 coding DNA: TGCGCCAGCAGCTTGGGATACCAGGGATACGAGCAGTACTTC.

This clone was counted only a few times. This chain uses TRBV6-5 with TRBJ1-1, with D hard to call. With 4 bases removed from V and 0 bases from J, the gap between germline ends came to 9 bases. Germline CDR1 MNHEY, CDR2 SVGAGI. This CDR3 spans 14 amino acids. This CDR3 is CASSLRTVNTEAFF. The CDR3 DNA sequence: TGTGCCAGCAGTTTAAGGACTGTGAACACTGAAGCTTTCTTT.

The sample holds one count of this clone. At one boundary the junction diverges from the germline segment, which might be a read error. The chain employs TRBV7-6 and TRBJ2-5; TRBD2 agrees at 11 bases. The CDR3 is made up of 15 amino acids. Germline V lookup: CDR1 SGHVS, CDR2 FNYEAQ. CDR3 residues: CASSLAGGQQETQYF. The CDR3 nucleotides read TGTGCCAGCAGTTTAGCGGGAGGGCAACAAGAGACCCAGTACTTC.